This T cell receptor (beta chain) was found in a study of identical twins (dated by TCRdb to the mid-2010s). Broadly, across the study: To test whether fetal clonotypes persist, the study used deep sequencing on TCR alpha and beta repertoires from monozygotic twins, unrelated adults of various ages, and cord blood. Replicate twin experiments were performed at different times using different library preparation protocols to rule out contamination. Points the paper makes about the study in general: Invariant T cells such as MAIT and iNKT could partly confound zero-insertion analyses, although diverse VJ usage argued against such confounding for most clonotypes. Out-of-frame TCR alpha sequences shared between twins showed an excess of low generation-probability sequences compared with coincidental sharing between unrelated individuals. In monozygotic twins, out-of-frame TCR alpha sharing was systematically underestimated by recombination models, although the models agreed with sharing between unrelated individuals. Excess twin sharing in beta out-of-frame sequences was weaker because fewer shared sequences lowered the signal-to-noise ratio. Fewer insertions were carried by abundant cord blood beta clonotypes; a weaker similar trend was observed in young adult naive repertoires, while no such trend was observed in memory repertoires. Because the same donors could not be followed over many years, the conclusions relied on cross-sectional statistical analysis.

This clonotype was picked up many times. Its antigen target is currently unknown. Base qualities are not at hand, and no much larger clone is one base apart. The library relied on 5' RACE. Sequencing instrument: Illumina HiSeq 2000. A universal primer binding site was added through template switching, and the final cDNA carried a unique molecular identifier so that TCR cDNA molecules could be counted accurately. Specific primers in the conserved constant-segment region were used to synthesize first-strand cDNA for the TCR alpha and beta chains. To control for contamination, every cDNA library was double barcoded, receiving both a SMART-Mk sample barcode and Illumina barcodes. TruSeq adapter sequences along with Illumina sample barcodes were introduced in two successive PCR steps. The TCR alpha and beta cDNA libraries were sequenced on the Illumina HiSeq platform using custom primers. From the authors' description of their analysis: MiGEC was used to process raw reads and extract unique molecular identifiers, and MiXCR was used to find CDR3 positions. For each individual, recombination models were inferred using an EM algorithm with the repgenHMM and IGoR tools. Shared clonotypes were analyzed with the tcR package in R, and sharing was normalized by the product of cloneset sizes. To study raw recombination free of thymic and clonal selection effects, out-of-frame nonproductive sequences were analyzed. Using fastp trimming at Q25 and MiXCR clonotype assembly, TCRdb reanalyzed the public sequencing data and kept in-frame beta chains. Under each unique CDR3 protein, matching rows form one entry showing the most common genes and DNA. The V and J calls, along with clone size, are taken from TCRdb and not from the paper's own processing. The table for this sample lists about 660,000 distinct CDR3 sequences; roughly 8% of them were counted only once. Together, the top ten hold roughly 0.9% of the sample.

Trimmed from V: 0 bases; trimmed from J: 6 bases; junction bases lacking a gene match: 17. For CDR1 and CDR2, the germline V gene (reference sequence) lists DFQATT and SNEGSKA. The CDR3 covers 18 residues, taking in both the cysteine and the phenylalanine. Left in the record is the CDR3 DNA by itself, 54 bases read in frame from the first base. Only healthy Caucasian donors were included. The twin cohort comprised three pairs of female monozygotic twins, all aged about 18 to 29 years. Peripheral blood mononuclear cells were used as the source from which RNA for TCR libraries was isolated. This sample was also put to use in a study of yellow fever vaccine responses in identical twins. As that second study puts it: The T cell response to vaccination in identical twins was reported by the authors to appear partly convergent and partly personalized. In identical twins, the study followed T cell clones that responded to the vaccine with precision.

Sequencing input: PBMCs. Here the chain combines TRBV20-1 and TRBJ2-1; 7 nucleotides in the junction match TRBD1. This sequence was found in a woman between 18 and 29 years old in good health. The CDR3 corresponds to CSARDLLNGQEIINEQFF. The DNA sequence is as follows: TGCAGTGCTAGAGACCTTCTAAATGGACAGGAGATCATCAATGAGCAGTTCTTC.